This TCR beta chain was retrieved from a study of regulatory T cells in long-lasting Graves disease. Study outcomes and limitations: Between persistent patients, a few thousand public clonotypes were shared, exceeding the 900 to 1,000 shared between new patients. The study examined only peripheral blood, not thyroid tissue. Favored usage of TRBV28, TRBJ1-2 and TRBJ2-5 was recorded in persistent disease.

Ten or more counts support this clonotype. Its cognate antigen is unknown. Time point meaning: newly diagnosed GD, antithyroid drugs for less than 3 months. PBMCs were the source of the RNA used for TCR sequencing. CDR1 is ENHRY and CDR2 is SYGVKD in the germline V gene. The J segment lost 7 bases and the V segment lost 2 bases, leaving 2 bases of the junction unmatched. The length of the CDR3 is 14 residues. Assembly of TCR beta libraries relied on iRepertoire HTBI primers together with Arm-PCR of CDR3 regions. Per the study methods: In the combined samples, roughly 60 TRBV and fewer than 15 TRBJ segments were identified. TCRdb redid the calling of the multiplex PCR reads with MiXCR, one entry per CDR3 protein. It is TCRdb's table, rather than the study itself, that gives the V and J calls and clone size. The table lists approximately 400,000 distinct CDR3 sequences, 15% to 17% of them singletons, with roughly 20% in the top ten.

Sequenced here: peripheral blood mononuclear cells (PBMCs), sampled at new diagnosis, from a patient treated with antithyroid drugs. The V and J genes are TRBV10-3 and TRBJ1-6, with 7 bases fitting TRBD1. The source of this sequence is a female donor with Graves disease. The CDR3 protein is CAISETGDNSPLHF. The CDR3 coding sequence is TGTGCCATCAGTGAGACAGGGGACAATTCACCCCTCCACTTT.